The present T cell receptor beta chain was sequenced within a study of identical twins. This clonotype was observed at least ten times. Antigen specificity is unknown. Notes on the study in general: Out-of-frame alpha sequences common to twins exhibited an excess of low generation probability.

This CDR3 is built from 17 residues. Germline lookup yields CDR1 SGHDN and CDR2 FVKESK. Trimming cost V 0 bases and J 0 bases, with 12 bases left between them. TCRdb re-derived calls from the 5' RACE reads in MiXCR, one entry per CDR3 protein. Here the sample spans about 100,000 distinct CDR3 sequences, 5.5% to 7% being singletons. The chain has TRBV14 and TRBJ2-1; possible D gene TRBD2, 6 bases. The TCR originated in a woman in her forties or fifties in good health. Sequencing used memory T cells sorted from blood. CDR3 loop: CASSQDLRGSSYNEQFF. CDR3 nucleotide sequence: TGTGCCAGCAGCCAAGATCTTCGGGGGAGCTCCTACAATGAGCAGTTCTTC.